The clone carrying this TCR beta chain showed up just a few times. Nobody among the patients had been given any treatment before thyroid surgery. The CDR3 runs to 11 residues. The ends were cut back, 5 bases at V and 5 bases at J, with 5 bases in the middle. Per germline, CDR1 SGHVS and CDR2 FNYEAQ. This sample was taken from a study of metastatic and nonmetastatic thyroid tumors. In the study's own analysis: It was from CDR3 differences across clinicopathological groups that a distant-metastasis classifier for papillary thyroid cancer was built. TCRdb re-clonotyped the PCR reads via MiXCR. TCRdb, rather than the study authors, made the V and J calls. The profile shows under 7,500 clones, roughly 29% of them singletons.

The chain has TRBV7-6 and TRBJ2-3, with D maybe TRBD1 (5 bases). This clonotype originated in a female donor with papillary thyroid cancer or a benign thyroid nodule (not recorded which). Some clones in this sample may be carry-over from other donors' samples. Sequencing was carried out using adjacent normal tissue. CDR3 amino acids: CASSQGDTQYF. Here the CDR3 DNA reads TGTGCCAGCAGCCAGGGAGATACGCAGTATTTT.